This T cell receptor beta chain was obtained from a study of T cells in Graves' hyperthyroidism and ophthalmopathy. Overall study results and limits: Separating ophthalmopathy from stable hyperthyroidism was achieved by a 13 V-J model.

Uncontrolled infection, other autoimmune disease, pregnancy or lactation led to exclusion. This clonotype was detected ten times or more. No antigen is known for it. V lost 8 bases, J lost 2 bases, and 16 bases lay in between. The CDR3 consists of 15 residues. Germline V CDR1 and CDR2: SGHTA, FQGTGA. What was amplified from RNA transcripts were TCR beta CDR3 regions. First-round RT-PCR of the TCR CDR3 relied on the HTBI primer set. TCRdb re-analysed the multiplex PCR reads in MiXCR, keeping a single row per CDR3 protein. The repertoire holds around 270,000 distinct CDR3 sequences, roughly a fifth seen once, with less than 40% in the top ten.

The specimen sequenced was blood. J is TRBJ2-1 and V is TRBV7-3; D may be TRBD1 (5 bases). The clonotype was recovered from a man aged 50-60 years with Graves' ophthalmopathy. CDR3 DNA sequence: TGTGCCAGCGACCGGCGCAGGGCCCCCTACAATGAGCAGTTCTTC. Translated: CASDRRRAPYNEQFF.